Sequencing of this TCR beta chain was carried out in a study of CD8 T cells in Susac syndrome. Broader study findings: The study's TCR sequencing and HLA analysis covered a relatively small number of individuals, and the study acknowledged this.

The CDR3 contains 14 residues. CDR1 MNHEY and CDR2 SMNVEV come from the germline V gene (reference sequence). V gave up 4 bases and J gave up 0 bases, with 9 bases separating them. A note on this clonotype: The antigen remains unidentified.

The RNA input was about 0.5 to 1 ug, and it was reverse transcribed with random hexamers. Amplification of TCR beta CDR3 spanned 54 Vbeta and 13 Jbeta via immunoSEQ multiplex PCR. TCRdb ran MiXCR on the immunoSEQ multiplex PCR reads and lists one entry per CDR3 protein. The sample lists roughly 80,000 distinct CDR3 sequences; approximately 94% were seen once. Sequenced: CD8+ T cells from PBMCs. This receptor was identified in a human donor in good health. This chain uses TRBV27 with TRBJ1-1, with TRBD1 as a possible D gene (6 bases). This chain's CDR3 is CASSSGQLNTEAFF. CDR3 DNA: TGTGCCAGCAGTTCGGGACAACTGAACACTGAAGCTTTCTTT.